This is a list of T cell receptor beta chains from one sample in a study of Graves' ophthalmopathy and Graves' hyperthyroidism. TCRdb called the multiplex PCR reads again in MiXCR, with one record for every CDR3 protein. This table has around 590,000 distinct CDR3 sequences, 35% to 40% appearing once. The sample was peripheral blood or thyroid tissue (not recorded which). Receptor source: an adult man with Graves' hyperthyroidism. Both conserved end residues are part of each CDR3. Fields, in order: D gene, V gene, clone size, J gene, CDR3 DNA, CDR3 protein. D genes are given only for firm matches. Only part of the rows carry a size: once, few, many, or a class if the clone is expanded.

TRBD1	TRBV4-1	many	TRBJ2-7	TGCGCCAGCAGCCAAGCGGGACAGGGAGCCTACGAGCAGTACTTC	CASSQAGQGAYEQYF
NA	TRBV19	many	TRBJ1-1	TGTGCCAGTAGTATAGCTGTCAACACTGAAGCTTTCTTT	CASSIAVNTEAFF
NA	TRBV29-1	NA	TRBJ1-6	TGCAGCAGTGACTCGGTGGGGAATTCACCCCTCCACTTT	CSSDSVGNSPLHF
NA	TRBV5-1	many	TRBJ2-7	TGCGCCAGCAGCTTGACCGGGACACAACCTATTGGGCACTTC	CASSLTGTQPIGHF
NA	TRBV28	NA	TRBJ1-5	TGTGCCAGCAGTTTGGAGCCCGGGGGGGATCAGCCCCAGCATTTT	CASSLEPGGDQPQHF
TRBD1	TRBV7-9	NA	TRBJ1-4	TGTGCCAGCAGCTTCACCGGGACAGAAGGGGTAAAACTGTTTTTT	CASSFTGTEGVKLFF
NA	TRBV9	few	TRBJ1-4	TGTGCCAGCAGCTTTCGGGGGCGATCTAATGAAAAACTGTTTTTT	CASSFRGRSNEKLFF
NA	TRBV15	NA	TRBJ2-7	TGTGCCACCAGCAGGGCGGGGGCATATACCGGCGATGAGCAGTACTTC	CATSRAGAYTGDEQYF
NA	TRBV10-3	NA	TRBJ1-4	TGTGCCATCAGTGCTTATCCCGGGACGGAATTTGAAAAACTGTTTTTT	CAISAYPGTEFEKLFF
NA	TRBV9	NA	TRBJ1-6	TGTGCCAGCAGCGTGGGGGGCGCCGGAGGTTCACCCCTCCACTTT	CASSVGGAGGSPLHF
TRBD1	TRBV4-2	few	TRBJ2-2	TGTGCCAGCAGCCGTAATCAGGGGGCGATCACCGGGGAGCTGTTTTTT	CASSRNQGAITGELFF
TRBD1	TRBV12-3/TRBV12-4	many	TRBJ1-5	TGTGCCAGCAGTTTAGCGAAGGGGGACAGACTCGCGATAAATCAGCCCCAGCATTTT	CASSLAKGDRLAINQPQHF
TRBD1	TRBV15	once	TRBJ2-2	TGTGCCACCAGCAGAGAGGGACAGTCCGGTGACACCGGGGAGCTGTTTTTT	CATSREGQSGDTGELFF
TRBD1	TRBV5-1	NA	TRBJ1-2	TGCGCCAGCAGCTTAAAGGGCCAGGGGGCAGAGGGCTACACCTTC	CASSLKGQGAEGYTF
NA	TRBV24-1	many	TRBJ1-5	TGTGCCACCAGTGATTTGTCCAGTCCTCAGCCCCAGCATTTT	CATSDLSSPQPQHF
TRBD2	TRBV6-1	NA	TRBJ2-5	TGTGCCAGCAGTGACCAGCGGGAAACATCAGAGACCCAGTACTTC	CASSDQRETSETQYF
TRBD1	TRBV7-8	NA	TRBJ1-6	TGTGCCAGCAGCCTCGACAGGGGGGGCAGAAGTTATTCACCCCTCCACTTT	CASSLDRGGRSYSPLHF
NA	TRBV19	NA	TRBJ2-1	TGTGCCAGTAGTATATTACACCCCTCCTACAATGAGCAGTTCTTC	CASSILHPSYNEQFF
NA	TRBV7-8	NA	TRBJ1-2	TGTGCCAGCAGTTTCCCTAGGGGTTTGATAACTAACTATGGCTACACCTTC	CASSFPRGLITNYGYTF
NA	TRBV12-3/TRBV12-4	many	TRBJ1-2	TGTGCCAGCAGGCCCCGGGACGCTCCTAACTATGGCTACACCTTC	CASRPRDAPNYGYTF
NA	TRBV7-6	few	TRBJ1-2	TGTGCCAGCAGCTTAAACAGGGCGGGCTATGGCTACACCTTC	CASSLNRAGYGYTF
NA	TRBV7-2	NA	TRBJ2-7	TGTGCCAGCAGCTTCCGGGAAGTAGGGGTCGAGCAGTACTTC	CASSFREVGVEQYF
NA	TRBV12-3/TRBV12-4	many	TRBJ2-5	TGTGCCAGCAGTTTTCCTGGGGAAGAGACCCAGTACTTC	CASSFPGEETQYF
NA	TRBV19	few	TRBJ1-5	TGTGCCAGTAGTTTCAATGGGAAACAGCCCCAGCATTTT	CASSFNGKQPQHF
NA	TRBV5-1	many	TRBJ2-7	TGCGCCAGCAGCTTGGTCGGTGGGGCGTCCAACGAGCAGTACTTC	CASSLVGGASNEQYF
NA	TRBV2	many	TRBJ1-1	TGTGCCAGCAGTGAGGGGCTTGGCACTGAAGCTTTCTTT	CASSEGLGTEAFF
NA	TRBV2	many	TRBJ2-5	TGTGCCAGCAGTGACCGGGAGACCCAGTACTTC	CASSDRETQYF
NA	TRBV2	NA	TRBJ2-7	TGTGCCAGCAGGTTGGGGCAGGGACGGTTCTTC	CASRLGQGRFF
NA	TRBV10-3	many	TRBJ1-1	TGTGCCAGCAGTTCCTTGGACATCTTCCGCATGAACACTGAAGCTTTCTTT	CASSSLDIFRMNTEAFF
NA	TRBV4-1	few	TRBJ1-1	TGCGCCAGCGCCGTGGGGGGGAACACTGAAGCTTTCTTT	CASAVGGNTEAFF
NA	TRBV2	few	TRBJ2-3	TGTGCCAGCAGGGCCTGGGACCCCACAGATACGCAGTATTTT	CASRAWDPTDTQYF
TRBD1	TRBV11-2	few	TRBJ2-7	TGTGCCAGCAGCTCCATCAAAGGGACAGGTATATCCTACGAGCAGTACTTC	CASSSIKGTGISYEQYF
TRBD2	TRBV4-1	NA	TRBJ2-5	TGCGCCAGCAGCCAAGAGCTAGCGGGAGGGCCTCGGCAAGAGACCCAGTACTTC	CASSQELAGGPRQETQYF
NA	TRBV15	NA	TRBJ2-5	TGTGCCACCAGCAGAGATAGCCTGGGGGGAGGAGAGGCCCAGTACTTC	CATSRDSLGGGEAQYF
TRBD1	TRBV12-3/TRBV12-4	once	TRBJ1-6	TGTGCCAGCAGTTTAGCCGGGACAGCCCTCCACTTT	CASSLAGTALHF
NA	TRBV15	NA	TRBJ2-1	TGTGCCACCAGCTATAGGGGGGAGGGGAGCAATGAGCAGTTCTTC	CATSYRGEGSNEQFF
NA	TRBV12-3/TRBV12-4	NA	TRBJ2-1	TGTGCCAGCAGTTTAAGTCGCAGGAATGAGCAGTTCTTC	CASSLSRRNEQFF
TRBD1	TRBV12-3/TRBV12-4	many	TRBJ2-5	TGTGCCAGCAGCCGGATGGGACAGGGGAAAGAGACCCAGTACTTC	CASSRMGQGKETQYF
TRBD1	TRBV20-1	once	TRBJ2-7	TGCAGCAGTGGGACAGGGGAACTCTACGAGCAGTACTTC	CSSGTGELYEQYF
NA	TRBV10-3	NA	TRBJ2-7	TGTGCCATCCGTGACAGGAGAACCTACGAGCAGTACTTC	CAIRDRRTYEQYF
NA	TRBV2	NA	TRBJ1-2	TGTGCCAGCAGCCAAGGGGCAGCAGGGGCTGGCTACACCTTC	CASSQGAAGAGYTF
TRBD1	TRBV19	many	TRBJ1-2	TGTGCCAGTAGGGGGACAGAACAGTATGGCTACACCTTC	CASRGTEQYGYTF
NA	TRBV20-1	NA	TRBJ1-1	TGCAGTGCTAGAGAATATGGTGACATGAACACTGAAGCTTTCTTT	CSAREYGDMNTEAFF
TRBD2	TRBV20-1	NA	TRBJ2-3	TGCAGTGCTCCCCCGGGACTAGCGGTTTCAGCTAGCACAGATACGCAGTATTTT	CSAPPGLAVSASTDTQYF
NA	TRBV7-3	NA	TRBJ1-2	TGTGCCAGCAGCCAAGGTGGCAGCCTTCACTATGGCTACACCTTC	CASSQGGSLHYGYTF
NA	TRBV7-9	many	TRBJ1-4	TGTGCCAGCACGCCTCGCCCTTCTAATGAAAAACTGTTTTTT	CASTPRPSNEKLFF
NA	TRBV6-1	many	TRBJ1-1	TGTGCCAGCAGGGTGGTTCGGAGCACTGAAGCTTTCTTT	CASRVVRSTEAFF
NA	TRBV6-5	NA	TRBJ2-5	TGTGCCAGCAGCTGGCAGGGGGGCGAAGAGACCCAGTACTTC	CASSWQGGEETQYF
NA	TRBV19	NA	TRBJ2-1	TGTGCCAGTAGTATAGATGGTGAGCAGTTCTTC	CASSIDGEQFF
TRBD2	TRBV7-2	NA	TRBJ2-7	TGTGCCAGCAGCTTAGAGGGACTAGCGGGAGGGTTTACCTACGAGCAGTACTTC	CASSLEGLAGGFTYEQYF
NA	TRBV30	few	TRBJ1-1	TGTGCCTGGAACAGTGGAGGGGTCGCTGAAGCTTTCTTT	CAWNSGGVAEAFF
TRBD2	TRBV24-1	NA	TRBJ2-1	TGTGCCACCAGTGATTGGGCTAGCGGGGAATCCTACAATGAGCAGTTCTTC	CATSDWASGESYNEQFF
NA	TRBV4-1	few	TRBJ1-3	TGCGCCAGCAGCCAAAAGAAATCCTCTGGAAACACCATATATTTT	CASSQKKSSGNTIYF
NA	TRBV7-9	NA	TRBJ2-5	TGTGCCAGCAGCTCAGGGGTCACAGGCCACGAGACCCAGTACTTC	CASSSGVTGHETQYF
TRBD1	TRBV12-3/TRBV12-4	NA	TRBJ1-5	TGTGCCAGCACTCCAACCGGGACAGGGGGCGGGGAGCCCCAGCATTTT	CASTPTGTGGGEPQHF
NA	TRBV5-1	many	TRBJ1-2	TGCGCCAGCAGCTTGGCCCCGTCGGATAGGGGCTACACCTTC	CASSLAPSDRGYTF
NA	TRBV25-1	NA	TRBJ1-1	TGTGCCAGCAGTGAAGCGACCGGGAACACTGAAGCTTTCTTT	CASSEATGNTEAFF